This TCR beta chain originates from a study of blood T cell repertoires in COVID-19. Study summary: COVID-19 samples from acute and convalescent phases originated in the United States, Italy and Spain. T cells, B-cell-depleted T cells, or PBMCs provided the cDNA or gDNA that served as material.

Authors' processing steps: Amplifying reference gene primers gave estimates of nucleated cell counts. Assay used: immunoSEQ multiplex PCR; TCRdb lists only in-frame clones, some missing. The D gene and trimming were derived from the DNA, and the V and J assignments and clone size from that table. This sample has 300,000 to 400,000 clones, with more than 75% found just once. The CDR3 is made up of 12 amino acids. Germline CDR1 reads SQVTM; CDR2 reads ANQGSEA. The specimen was peripheral blood. This sequence was found in a woman aged 50 to 60 with active or convalescent COVID-19. The chain links TRBV29-1 to TRBJ2-1; 8 nucleotides align to TRBD1. CDR3 coding DNA: TGCAGTACGGGACAGGTCATTAATGAGCAGTTCTTC. Its protein is CSTGQVINEQFF.